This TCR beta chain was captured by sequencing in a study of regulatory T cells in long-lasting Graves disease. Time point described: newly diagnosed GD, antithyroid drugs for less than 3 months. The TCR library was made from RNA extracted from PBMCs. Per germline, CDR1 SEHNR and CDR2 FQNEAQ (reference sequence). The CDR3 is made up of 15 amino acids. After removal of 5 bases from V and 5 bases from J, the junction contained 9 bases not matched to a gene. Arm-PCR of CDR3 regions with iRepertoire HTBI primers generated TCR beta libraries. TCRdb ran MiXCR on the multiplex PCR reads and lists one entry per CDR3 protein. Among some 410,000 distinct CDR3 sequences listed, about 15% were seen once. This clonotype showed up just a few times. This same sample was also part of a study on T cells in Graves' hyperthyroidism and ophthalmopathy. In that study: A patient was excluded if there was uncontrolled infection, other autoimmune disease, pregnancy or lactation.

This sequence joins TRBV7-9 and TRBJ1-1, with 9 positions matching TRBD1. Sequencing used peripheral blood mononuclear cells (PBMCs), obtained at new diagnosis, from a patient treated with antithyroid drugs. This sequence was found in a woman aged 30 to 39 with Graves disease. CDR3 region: CASSRDRAFGTEAFF. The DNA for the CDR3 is TGTGCCAGCAGCCGGGACAGGGCCTTTGGAACTGAAGCTTTCTTT.